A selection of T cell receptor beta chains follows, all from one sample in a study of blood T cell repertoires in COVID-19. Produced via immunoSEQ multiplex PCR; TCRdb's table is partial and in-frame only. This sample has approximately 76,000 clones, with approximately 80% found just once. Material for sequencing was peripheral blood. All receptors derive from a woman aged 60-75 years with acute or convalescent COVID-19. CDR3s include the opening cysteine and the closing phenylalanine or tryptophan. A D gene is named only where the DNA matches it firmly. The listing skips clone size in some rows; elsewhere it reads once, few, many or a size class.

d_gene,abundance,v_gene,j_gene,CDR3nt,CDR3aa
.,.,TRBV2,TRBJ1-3,TGTGCCAGCGGGCCCGGCGGGGACGGCCACACCATATATTTT,CASGPGGDGHTIYF
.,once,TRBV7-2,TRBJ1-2,TGTGCCAGCAGCTTAGTGGCAGGGCTTGACTATGGCTACACCTTC,CASSLVAGLDYGYTF
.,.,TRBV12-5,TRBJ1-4,TGTGCTAGTGGTTTGGTAGGGAGGGAAAAACTGTTTTTT,CASGLVGREKLFF
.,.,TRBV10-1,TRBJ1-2,TGCGCCAGCAGACAGTCCTATGGCTACACCTTC,CASRQSYGYTF
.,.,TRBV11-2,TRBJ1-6,TGTGCCAGCAGCTTAGAGCGGGGGGCACCCCTCCACTTT,CASSLERGAPLHF
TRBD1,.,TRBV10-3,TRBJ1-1,TGTGCCATCAGTGAGTCCAGGACAGGGGGCATCACTGAAGCTTTCTTT,CAISESRTGGITEAFF
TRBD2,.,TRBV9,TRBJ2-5,TGTGCCAGCAGCGTTCTAGCGGGGGAGACTGGAGAGACCCAGTACTTC,CASSVLAGETGETQYF
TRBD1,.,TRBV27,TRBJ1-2,TGTGCCAGCCTCCCGTCCCCAACGGACAGGCCTAACTATGGCTACACCTTC,CASLPSPTDRPNYGYTF
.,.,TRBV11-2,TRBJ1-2,TGTGCCAGCAGCCTAATGGACAGTCCCTATGGCTACACCTTC,CASSLMDSPYGYTF
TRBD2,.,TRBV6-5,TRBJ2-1,TGTGCCAGCAGTCCTAGCGGGGGGGGTAATGAGCAGTTCTTC,CASSPSGGGNEQFF
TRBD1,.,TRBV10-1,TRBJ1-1,TGCGCCAGCAGTGTGGCAGGGGGCACTGAAGCTTTCTTT,CASSVAGGTEAFF
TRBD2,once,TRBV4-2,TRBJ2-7,TGTGCCAGCAGCCAAGATGAGGCGGGGGGCTCCTACGAGCAGTACTTC,CASSQDEAGGSYEQYF
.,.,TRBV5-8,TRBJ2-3,TGTGCCAGCAGCTTGTACAGGGAAACAGATACGCAGTATTTT,CASSLYRETDTQYF
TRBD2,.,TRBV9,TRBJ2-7,TGTGCCAGCAGCGTAGAAGGTAGCGGGGGGCGGGAGCAGTACTTC,CASSVEGSGGREQYF
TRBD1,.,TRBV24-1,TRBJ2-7,TGTGCCACCAGTGATAAATACAGGGGGAAGTACGAGCAGTACTTC,CATSDKYRGKYEQYF
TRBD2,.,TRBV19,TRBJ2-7,TGTGCCAGTAGTTTCCTAGCGGGGAGGGACGAGCAGTACTTC,CASSFLAGRDEQYF
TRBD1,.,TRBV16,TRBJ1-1,TGTGCCAGCAGCCAATTCCAGGGGGACACTGAAGCTTTCTTT,CASSQFQGDTEAFF
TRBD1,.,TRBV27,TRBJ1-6,TGTGCCAGCAGTTATACTGGACAGGGAAGGACACCCCTCCACTTT,CASSYTGQGRTPLHF
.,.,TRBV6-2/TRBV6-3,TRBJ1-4,TGTGCCAGCATCCCGCCGGGGTCTGAAAAACTGTTTTTT,CASIPPGSEKLFF
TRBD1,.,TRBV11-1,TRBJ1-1,TGTGCCAGCAGATTTCAGGGGGCTCCCGAGGCTTTCTTT,CASRFQGAPEAFF
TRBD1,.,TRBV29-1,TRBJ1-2,TGCAGCGTTGACAAACAGGGGGCGAGTGGCTACACCTTC,CSVDKQGASGYTF
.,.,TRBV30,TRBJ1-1,TGTGCCTGGACTGGGCAGTCGAACACTGAAGCTTTCTTT,CAWTGQSNTEAFF
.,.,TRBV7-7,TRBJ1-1,TGTGCCAGCAGCCCCCAGGGGTTGAACACTGAAGCTTTCTTT,CASSPQGLNTEAFF
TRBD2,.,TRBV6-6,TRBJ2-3,TGTGCCAGCAGTCCTAACGGACTAGCGGGTTCATTCACAGATACGCAGTATTTT,CASSPNGLAGSFTDTQYF
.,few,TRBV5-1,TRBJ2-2,TGCGCCAGCAGCTTTGACAGGAGGAACACCGGGGAGCTGTTTTTT,CASSFDRRNTGELFF
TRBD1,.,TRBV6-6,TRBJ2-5,TGTGCCAGCAGACTACAGGGGGAAAAAGAGACCCAGTACTTC,CASRLQGEKETQYF
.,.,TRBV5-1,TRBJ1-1,TGCGCCAGCAGCGAAGGGCCGCCGAGGGACACTGAAGCTTTCTTT,CASSEGPPRDTEAFF
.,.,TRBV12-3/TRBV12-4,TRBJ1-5,TGTGCCAGCAGTTTACAGTATCAGCCCCAGCATTTT,CASSLQYQPQHF
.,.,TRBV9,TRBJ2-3,TGTGCCAGCACCCCGACCCCTGCGGGTACGCAGTATTTT,CASTPTPAGTQYF
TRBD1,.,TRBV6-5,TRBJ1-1,TGTGCCAGCAGCGGACAGGCCCTGGGTACTGAAGCTTTCTTT,CASSGQALGTEAFF
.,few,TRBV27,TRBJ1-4,TGTGCCAGCAGTTTCCGACAGAATGAAAAACTGTTTTTT,CASSFRQNEKLFF
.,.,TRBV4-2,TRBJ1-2,TGTGCCAGCAGCCAAGTAATCTCACAGGACTACACCTTC,CASSQVISQDYTF
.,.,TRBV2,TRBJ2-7,TGTGCCAGCGGGGAGAGCTCCTACGAGCAGTACTTC,CASGESSYEQYF
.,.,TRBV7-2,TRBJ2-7,TGTGCCAGCAGCCTTAATGCGGCTTACGAGCAGTACTTC,CASSLNAAYEQYF
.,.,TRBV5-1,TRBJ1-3,TGCGCCAGCAGCTTAGACGGGGCTGGAAACACCATATATTTT,CASSLDGAGNTIYF
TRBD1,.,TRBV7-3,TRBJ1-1,TGTGCCAGCAGCGCCTTGGACAGGGAAGGCACTGAAGCTTTCTTT,CASSALDREGTEAFF
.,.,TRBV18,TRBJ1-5,TGTGCCAGCTCACCACCGGGGGGTAGCAATCAGCCCCAGCATTTT,CASSPPGGSNQPQHF
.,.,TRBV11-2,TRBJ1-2,TGTGCCAGCAGCTTAGAAGCAGGGACTTCGTATGGCTACACCTTC,CASSLEAGTSYGYTF
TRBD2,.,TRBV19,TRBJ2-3,TGTGCCAGTAGTATCCTAGCGGGGGGAACAGATACGCAGTATTTT,CASSILAGGTDTQYF
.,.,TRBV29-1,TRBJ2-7,TGCAGCGTGGGGGGGCAGTCCTCCTACGAGCAGTACTTC,CSVGGQSSYEQYF
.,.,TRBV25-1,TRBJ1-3,TGTGCCAGCAGTGAAAGCCCCGCTGGAAACACCATATATTTT,CASSESPAGNTIYF
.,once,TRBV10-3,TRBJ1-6,TGTGCCATCAGTGTCACAGGAGCCTATAATTCACCCCTCCACTTT,CAISVTGAYNSPLHF
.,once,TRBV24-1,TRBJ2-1,TGTGCCACCAGTGACCTGGGTGGGGAGGAGCAGTTCTTC,CATSDLGGEEQFF
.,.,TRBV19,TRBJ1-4,TGTGCCACCGCCGGGGGAAGAGGTGAAAAACTGTTTTTT,CATAGGRGEKLFF
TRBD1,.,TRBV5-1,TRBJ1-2,TGCGCCAGCAGCCCAACAGGGGGCAGGGGCTACACCTTC,CASSPTGGRGYTF
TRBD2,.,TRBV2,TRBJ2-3,TGTGCCAGCAGTGGGGGGACTAGAGATACGCAGTATTTT,CASSGGTRDTQYF
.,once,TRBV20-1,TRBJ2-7,TGCAGTGGGGGCCATTCCTACGAGCAGTACTTC,CSGGHSYEQYF
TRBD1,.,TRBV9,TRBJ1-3,TGTGCCAGCAGCGTACAGGGGGCAAGTGGAAACACCATATATTTT,CASSVQGASGNTIYF
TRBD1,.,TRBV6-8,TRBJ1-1,TGTGCCAGCAGTCGGACAGGGAACGCTGAAGCTTTCTTT,CASSRTGNAEAFF
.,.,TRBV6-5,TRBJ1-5,TGTGCCAGCTCTCAGGCGGGAGGCAATCAGCCCCAGCATTTT,CASSQAGGNQPQHF
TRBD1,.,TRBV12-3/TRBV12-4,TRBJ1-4,TGTGCCAGCAGTCCAGGGGGAGAAAAACTGTTTTTT,CASSPGGEKLFF
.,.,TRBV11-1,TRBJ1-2,TGTGCCAGCAGCTTAGACGTGGACTCCAACTATGGCTACACCTTC,CASSLDVDSNYGYTF
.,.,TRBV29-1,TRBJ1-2,TGCAGCGTTGACGAAGGAGGATATGGCTACACCTTC,CSVDEGGYGYTF
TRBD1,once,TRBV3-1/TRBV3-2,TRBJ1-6,TGTGCCAGCAGCCAGCATACAGGGGCCAATTCACCCCTCCACTTT,CASSQHTGANSPLHF
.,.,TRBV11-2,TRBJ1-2,TGTGCCAGCAGCTTAGCAGGGGCAAGGGCTAACTATGGCTACACCTTC,CASSLAGARANYGYTF
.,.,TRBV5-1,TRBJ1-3,TGCGCCAGCAAAGCCGCGTATCAAGGGAGGACTGGAAACACCATATATTTT,CASKAAYQGRTGNTIYF
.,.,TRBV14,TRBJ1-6,TGTGCCAGCAGCCAAGATTTAGGGGGTAGGTCACCCCTCCACTTT,CASSQDLGGRSPLHF
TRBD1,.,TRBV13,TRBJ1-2,TGTGCCAGCAGCGAGTGGGACAGAAGTAATGGCTACACCTTC,CASSEWDRSNGYTF